This T cell receptor beta chain was captured in a study of T cells in Graves' hyperthyroidism and ophthalmopathy. Study context: The blood sample was taken at first diagnosis, before treatment began.

The germline V gene encodes CDR1 SEHNR and CDR2 FQNEAQ (reference sequence). The V end lost 2 bases, the J end lost 5 bases, and 4 bases lay between the germline ends. This CDR3 is 11 amino acids long. Ten or more counts support this clonotype. Antigen specificity is unknown. Patients showing uncontrolled infection, other autoimmune disease, pregnancy or lactation were ineligible. PBMCs were obtained from 9 to 10 ml fresh peripheral blood. Study-wide findings and caveats: The blood repertoire included most of the expanded thyroid clonotypes above 0.001.

What was amplified from RNA transcripts were TCR beta CDR3 regions. An initial round of RT-PCR targeting the TCR CDR3 relied on the HTBI primer set. MiXCR, applied by TCRdb to the multiplex PCR reads, yields one record per CDR3 protein. The sample includes around 620,000 distinct CDR3 sequences, 12% to 15% seen only once; the top ten take less than 9%. Sequencing used blood. This receptor was identified in a woman between 18 and 30 years old with Graves' ophthalmopathy. The chain is built from TRBV7-9 and TRBJ2-7; D not certain. CDR3 DNA: TGTGCCAGCAGCTTAATCCACGAGCAGTACTTC. It yields the protein CASSLIHEQYF.